Each of the 7 T cell receptor beta chains below was sequenced from the same sample in a study of human T cells and chemical hapten exposure. Time point noted: patch test 1, 2 weeks after DPC sensitization. The sample's treatment: therapeutic diphenylcyclopropenone sensitization with weekly scalp DPC. TCRdb recomputed calls from the RACE reads with MiXCR, one row per CDR3 protein. The profile covers some 380,000 distinct CDR3 sequences, with around 4.8% appearing a single time and around 2% taken by the ten largest. The sample in question was whole blood, obtained in connection with sensitization to the hapten diphenylcyclopropenone (DPC). The source is a woman between 45 and 60 years old with alopecia areata. Some clones in this sample may be carry-over from other donors' samples.

This clonotype was counted ten times or more. The chain links TRBV5-1 to TRBJ1-6; D may be TRBD1 (5 bases). Trimming took off 5 bases at V and 7 bases at J, with 10 bases between the two ends. Germline assignment: CDR1 SGHRS and CDR2 YFSETQ. The CDR3 has 13 residues. CDR3 in DNA: TGCGCCAGCAGGGGGGACGGCAATTCACCCCTCCACTTT. Protein: CASRGDGNSPLHF.

This clonotype has at least ten counts. V gene TRBV18 combines with J gene TRBJ1-2, with 8 bases aligning to TRBD1. Germline lookup yields CDR1 KGHSH and CDR2 LQKENI. The CDR3 is made up of 14 amino acids. The V and J ends lost 2 bases and 6 bases, in that order; junction bases with no gene match: 5. CDR3 region: CASSPRTGNHGYTF. DNA of the CDR3: TGTGCCAGCTCACCAAGGACAGGGAACCATGGCTACACCTTC.

The chain combines TRBV5-1 with TRBJ2-3; possibly TRBD2 for D (6 bases). V was cut by 5 bases and J by 6 bases, with 16 bases left in between. The CDR3 is 14 amino acids. Germline CDR1 and CDR2: SGHRS and YFSETQ. CDR3 coding DNA: TGCGCCAGCAGTGGGGACTCCGTAGTGGATACGCAGTATTTT. It yields the protein CASSGDSVVDTQYF.

This clonotype was seen a handful of times. The CDR3 nucleotides are TGTGCCAGCAGCCCAACTAGCGGTTATGGCGAGACCCAGTACTTC. Protein: CASSPTSGYGETQYF. This chain joins TRBV27 and TRBJ2-5, with TRBD2 identical over 8 bases. The CDR3 sequence is 15 residues long. The V gene end was trimmed by 6 bases and the J gene end by 5 bases; junction bases not matched to a gene: 11. CDR1 is MNHEY and CDR2 is SMNVEV in the germline V gene (reference sequence).

This clonotype was seen repeatedly, ten times or more. The chain recombines TRBV7-9 with TRBJ2-5; a weak D match, TRBD1 (6 bases). CDR3 size: 16 residues. CDR1 and CDR2 from the germline V gene are SEHNR and FQNEAQ (reference sequence). Trimming pared 7 bases from V and 0 bases from J, leaving 18 bases between. This CDR3 reads CASTHPERGNQETQYF. The CDR3 DNA is TGTGCCAGCACCCATCCAGAGAGGGGGAACCAAGAGACCCAGTACTTC.

The chain joins TRBV20-1 to TRBJ2-7; either TRBD1 or TRBD2 may supply D (6 bases each). Trimming removed 7 bases from V and 7 bases from J, with 20 bases in between. The CDR3 loop spans 13 amino acids. The germline V gene encodes CDR1 DFQATT and CDR2 SNEGSKA (reference sequence). DNA for the CDR3: TGCAGTGTCCCGTATCGGGGGCCCTCAGAGCAGTACTTC. The encoded protein is CSVPYRGPSEQYF.

This clonotype has ten or more counts. This rearrangement joins TRBV20-1 to TRBJ2-5; 12 bases line up with TRBD2. The germline V gene encodes CDR1 DFQATT and CDR2 SNEGSKA (reference sequence). V dropped 6 bases and J dropped 5; count of bases not matched to a gene: 13. The CDR3 contains 16 residues. CDR3 sequence (DNA): TGCAGTGCCACCTCTCCTCGGCTAGCGGGAGGGGAGACCCAGTACTTC. This gives the protein CSATSPRLAGGETQYF.